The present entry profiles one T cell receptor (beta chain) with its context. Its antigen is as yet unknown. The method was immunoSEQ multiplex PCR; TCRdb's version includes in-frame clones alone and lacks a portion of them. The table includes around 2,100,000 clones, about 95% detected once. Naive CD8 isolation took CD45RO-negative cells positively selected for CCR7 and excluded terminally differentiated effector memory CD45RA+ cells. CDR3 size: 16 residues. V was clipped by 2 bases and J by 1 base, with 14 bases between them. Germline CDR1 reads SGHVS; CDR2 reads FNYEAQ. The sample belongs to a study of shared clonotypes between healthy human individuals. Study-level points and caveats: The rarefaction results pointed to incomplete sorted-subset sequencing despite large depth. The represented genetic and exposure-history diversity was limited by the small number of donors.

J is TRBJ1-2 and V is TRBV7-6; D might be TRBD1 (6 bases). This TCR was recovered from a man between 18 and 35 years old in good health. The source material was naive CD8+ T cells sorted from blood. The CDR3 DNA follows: TGTGCCAGCAGCTTAATGGACAGTGATATTAACTATGGCTACACCTTC. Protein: CASSLMDSDINYGYTF.